This T cell receptor beta chain is from a study of molecular identifiers for immune sequencing clone quantification. Germline V gives CDR1 SNHLY, CDR2 FYNNEI. This CDR3 is built from 14 residues. Trimming stripped 6 bases from V and 2 bases from J, with 14 bases between. This clonotype was counted between two and nine times. Its antigen is not identified. Whole-study results and caveats: Single-cell amounts of spiked Jurkat TCR RNA were reportedly detectable among over 750,000 naive cells.

Each CDR3 protein gets one entry after TCRdb re-called the PCR reads with MiXCR. There are around 8,000 distinct CDR3 sequences in the sample; approximately 35% occur only once, and 7% lies in the top ten. The source is a human donor in good health. Some libraries in this study had Jurkat cell RNA spiked in. V usage is TRBV2 and J usage is TRBJ2-7; no reliable D call. The specimen sequenced was naive CD8+ T cells from blood, with Jurkat cell RNA spiked in. The subset: FACS-sorted CD8+CD4-CCR7+CD45RA+ naive T cells. The CDR3 sequence: CASSPTPATYEQYF. CDR3 DNA sequence: TGTGCCAGCAGCCCGACTCCCGCGACCTACGAGCAGTACTTC.